The clone carrying this T cell receptor (beta chain) was observed a handful of times. Its cognate antigen is unknown. The CDR3 is 14 amino acids. Germline-derived CDR1 and CDR2 are SEHNR and FQNEAQ (reference sequence). V gave up 4 bases and J gave up 3 bases; unmatched junction bases: 2. Amplification of TCR beta CDR3 regions was performed using RNA transcripts as template. The primer set for the first-round RT-PCR of the TCR CDR3 was HTBI. TCRdb ran MiXCR on the multiplex PCR reads and lists one entry per CDR3 protein. The top ten hold over 45% of the sample, which has 500,000 to 650,000 distinct CDR3 sequences, less than 20% seen once. The sample originates from a study of T cells in Graves' hyperthyroidism and ophthalmopathy. As for the study in general: Peripheral blood was collected at initial diagnosis, before any treatment. Points from the study as a whole: Model output signaled ophthalmopathy a median around 5.9 months ahead of onset. Most expanded thyroid clonotypes above 0.001 recurred in blood.

Sequenced: blood. The clonotype originates from a man in his forties or fifties with Graves' ophthalmopathy. J is TRBJ2-5 and V is TRBV7-9; 10 positions agree with TRBD1. The CDR3, as DNA: TGTGCCAGCAGCTGGGGACAGGGGAAAGAGACCCAGTACTTC. Its translation: CASSWGQGKETQYF.